This T cell receptor (beta chain) emerged from a study of blood T cell repertoires in COVID-19. Study background: Samples of COVID-19 (acute and convalescent) were obtained from the United States, Italy and Spain.

TCRdb keeps only in-frame clones here, not all; method: immunoSEQ multiplex PCR. The sample lists hundreds of thousands of clones; approximately 90% were seen once. The CDR3 sequence is 15 residues long. Trimming cost V 1 base and J 7 bases, with 13 bases left between them. The germline V gene has CDR1 SGHDN and CDR2 FVKESK. The clonotype comes from a man aged 25 to 45 who had recovered from COVID-19. Sequencing was carried out using PBMCs or T cells enriched from blood (not recorded which). J is TRBJ1-4 and V is TRBV14, with no clear D. The CDR3 DNA reads TGTGCCAGCAGCCAAGTGGTGGGTAGAGGTGAAAAACTGTTTTTT. This encodes CASSQVVGRGEKLFF.